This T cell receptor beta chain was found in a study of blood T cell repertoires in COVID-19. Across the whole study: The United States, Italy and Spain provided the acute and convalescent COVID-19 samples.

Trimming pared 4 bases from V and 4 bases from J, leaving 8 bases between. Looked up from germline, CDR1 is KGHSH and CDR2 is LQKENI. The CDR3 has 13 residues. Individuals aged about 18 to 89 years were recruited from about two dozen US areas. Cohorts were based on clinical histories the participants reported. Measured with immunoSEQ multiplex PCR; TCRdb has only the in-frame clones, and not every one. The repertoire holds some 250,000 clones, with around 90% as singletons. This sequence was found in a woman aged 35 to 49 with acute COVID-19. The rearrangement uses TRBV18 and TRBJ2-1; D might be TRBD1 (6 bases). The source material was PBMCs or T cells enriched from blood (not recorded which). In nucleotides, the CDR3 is TGTGCCAGCTCACGGGGGCAATACAATGAGCAGTTCTTC. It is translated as CASSRGQYNEQFF.